These 6 T cell receptor beta chains originate from one sample sequenced in a study of cytomegalovirus exposure and HLA in healthy donors. 13 Jbeta primers and 60 Vbeta primers were used for the PCR. Only in-frame clones appear in the TCRdb table, and some are missing; sequencing was by immunoSEQ multiplex PCR. Of approximately 160,000 clones listed, 77% are singletons. The sequencing input was PBMCs. The receptors were gathered from a woman aged 30 to 39 in good health and CMV-seronegative.

The chain carries TRBV5-6 and TRBJ2-1; weak D call: TRBD2 (5 bases). This CDR3 has 14 amino acids. The V and J ends lost 0 bases and 6 bases respectively, with 10 bases between them. Germline CDR1 reads SGHDT; CDR2 reads YYEEEE. The CDR3: CASSLATSINEQFF. The CDR3, as DNA: TGTGCCAGCAGCTTGGCCACTAGTATCAATGAGCAGTTCTTC.

V usage is TRBV5-1 and J usage is TRBJ2-7; TRBD2 agrees at 9 bases. The CDR3 covers 16 residues. The germline V gene has CDR1 SGHRS and CDR2 YFSETQ. V was pared by 2 bases and J by 7 bases, with 13 bases of the junction left unmatched. CDR3 residues: CASSLLTSGHSGEQYF. CDR3 sequence (DNA): TGCGCCAGCAGCTTATTGACTAGCGGACACTCGGGAGAGCAGTACTTC.

This clone showed up just a few times. This sequence joins TRBV11-1 and TRBJ2-5, with D possibly matching TRBD2 (6 bases). Per germline, CDR1 SGHAT and CDR2 FQDESV (reference sequence). The V end was cut by 1 base, the J end by 11 bases, with 8 bases between. The CDR3 runs to 11 residues. CDR3 coding DNA: TGTGCCAGCAGCTTAGTCCGGGAGCAGTACTTC. It is translated as CASSLVREQYF.

The chain uses TRBV27 and TRBJ2-5; TRBD1 matches at 9 bases. The V segment lost 5 bases and the J segment 3 bases; nucleotides outside the gene matches: 10. The CDR3 is 16 amino acids. The V gene's germline CDR1 is MNHEY and CDR2 SMNVEV (reference sequence). The CDR3 DNA reads TGTGCCAGCAGTCAACTCCCCGGGACAGGGAAAGAGACCCAGTACTTC. This codes for CASSQLPGTGKETQYF.

This chain joins TRBV29-1 and TRBJ1-1, with a possible D match to TRBD1 (6 bases). V lost 6 bases to trimming and J lost 5 bases, with 16 bases between them. This CDR3 contains 13 residues. Per the germline V gene, CDR1 is SQVTM and CDR2 is ANQGSEA. CDR3: CSVGEGGGTEAFF. DNA of the CDR3: TGCAGCGTCGGGGAGGGGGGAGGGACTGAAGCTTTCTTT.

The chain joins TRBV5-6 to TRBJ2-1; possibly TRBD2 for D (6 bases). The CDR3 totals 13 residues. Trimming removed 4 bases from V and 7 bases from J, with 12 bases in between. Germline-derived CDR1 and CDR2 are SGHDT and YYEEEE. CDR3: CASSMDYPNEQFF. The DNA for the CDR3 is TGTGCCAGCAGCATGGACTACCCGAATGAGCAGTTCTTC.